This TCR beta chain was recorded in a study of regulatory T cells in long-lasting Graves disease. The sample holds many counts of this clonotype. What it recognizes is unknown. V lost 3 bases to trimming and J lost 0 bases, with 9 bases between them. The germline CDR1 and CDR2 sequences are SGHTA and FQGTGA. The CDR3 has 15 residues. The time point: newly diagnosed GD, antithyroid drugs for less than 3 months. The TCR library used RNA extracted from PBMCs. Study results and caveats: A reduction in accuracy may have resulted from the small sample size. Persistent-disease Graves' patients showed less TCR diversity than new cases. The study examined only peripheral blood, not thyroid tissue.

Construction of the TCR beta libraries employed iRepertoire HTBI primers in conjunction with Arm-PCR of CDR3 regions. Using its own MiXCR run on the multiplex PCR reads, TCRdb lists one record per CDR3 protein. The sample has roughly 440,000 distinct CDR3 sequences; 15% to 20% are singletons. These data were also reused for a study on T cells in Graves' hyperthyroidism and ophthalmopathy. That investigation notes: A 13 V-J signature model discriminated ophthalmopathy versus stable hyperthyroidism.

The sequencing used peripheral blood mononuclear cells (PBMCs), collected at new diagnosis, from a patient treated with antithyroid drugs. The chain combines TRBV7-3 with TRBJ2-4; no firm D call. This TCR was recovered from a woman between 18 and 29 years old with Graves disease. CDR3 DNA sequence: TGTGCCAGCAGCTTTGGTGTTTTAGCCAAAAACATTCAGTACTTC. Protein sequence: CASSFGVLAKNIQYF.